This T cell receptor beta chain came from a study of identical twins. General study findings and limits: Modelling underestimated the level of out-of-frame TCR alpha sharing observed in monozygotic twins.

Healthy Caucasians, and only they, were the donors. Germline loops: CDR1 SGHTA, CDR2 FQGNSA. CDR3 length: 14 residues. Between the trimmed V and J ends, which lost 2 bases and 6 bases, there was a span of 10 bases. As regards this clonotype: Its antigen is not known.

Via MiXCR, TCRdb re-called the 5' RACE reads, giving one row per CDR3 protein. The sample lists around 1.7 million distinct CDR3 sequences, about 30% occurring once. The genes are TRBV7-2 and TRBJ2-2; no clear D. Sample: cord blood. This clonotype was sampled from a newborn girl in good health. The CDR3 here is CASSLISRSGELFF. The CDR3 nucleotides are TGTGCCAGCAGCTTAATTTCGCGTTCCGGGGAGCTGTTTTTT.